This T cell receptor (beta chain) stems from a study of PD-L1 blockade in urothelial cancer. Study as a whole: The year 2014 saw patients start atezolizumab, 1,200 mg intravenously every 3 weeks. Study patients had been treated with 0 to 3 previous chemotherapy regimens. General study points: Tumor-associated TCR clones expanded more in blood at 3 weeks in patients with durable benefit.

Data came from immunoSEQ multiplex PCR; TCRdb stores just in-frame clones and leaves some out. The sample lists 40,000 to 45,000 clones, under 90% seen once, with more than 12% in the top ten. Time point described: peripheral blood 6 weeks after treatment start. For each patient, 1 to 8 samples were obtained, pretreatment and on-treatment. With 4 bases clipped from V and 4 bases from J, the junction kept 5 bases outside the gene matches. Germline CDR1 and CDR2: KGHSH and LQKENI. This CDR3 comprises 14 residues. Regarding this clone: Its antigen is undetermined.

This material consisted of PBMCs, taken around atezolizumab (anti-PD-L1) treatment. This chain uses TRBV18 with TRBJ1-1; TRBD1 matches 8 bases. The receptor's source is a man aged 55 to 70 with urothelial cancer. This CDR3 is CASSHSRGLTEAFF. CDR3 sequence (DNA): TGTGCCAGCTCACACAGCAGGGGGCTCACTGAAGCTTTCTTT.